One sample yielded the 11 T cell receptor beta chains listed below, sequenced in a study of blood T cell repertoires in COVID-19 (TCRdb year 2020). Library generation was performed with the immunoSEQ multiplex PCR assay. The table was pulled from immuneACCESS by TCRdb, which kept in-frame rearrangements only. Such tables lose some clones; where checked, under half of the loss comes from unresolved V genes, and the rest has no known cause. Present in this sample are approximately 480,000 clones, roughly nine tenths of which were seen just once. Roughly 0.92% of the sample belongs to the ten largest clones. Sample: peripheral blood. The receptors were sampled from a man between 18 and 35 years old with COVID-19, enrolled during active disease.

This chain uses TRBV24-1 with TRBJ2-7; 9 nucleotides align to TRBD2. The CDR3 is 15 residues long. The germline gives CDR1 KGHDR, CDR2 SFDVKD. V trimming: 4 bases; J trimming: 2 bases; junction bases outside the gene matches: 5. The CDR3 region is CATSDRLAATYEQYF. DNA of the CDR3: TGTGCCACCAGTGACCGACTAGCGGCAACCTACGAGCAGTACTTC.

The V gene is TRBV9, the J gene TRBJ1-1, with 7 nucleotides matching TRBD1. This CDR3 has 14 residues. Per germline, CDR1 SGDLS and CDR2 YYNGEE. The V gene end was trimmed by 0 bases and the J gene end by 6 bases; junction bases not matched to a gene: 5. CDR3 protein: CASSVATGVAEAFF. CDR3 nucleotides: TGTGCCAGCAGCGTAGCTACAGGGGTAGCTGAAGCTTTCTTT.

V gene TRBV7-9 combines with J gene TRBJ2-5; perhaps TRBD2 as D (6 bases). In germline, CDR1 is SEHNR, CDR2 FQNEAQ (reference sequence). V shed 6 bases and J shed 5 bases, with 10 bases lying between them. The CDR3 extends over 12 amino acids. In DNA, the CDR3 is TGTGCCAGCAGACTAGGGAGGGAGACCCAGTACTTC. Translation gives CASRLGRETQYF.

The chain couples TRBV21-1 to TRBJ2-7; TRBD2 is the table's D call, not checked against the DNA. TRBV21-1 represents a pseudogene. This CDR3 has 14 amino acids. CDR3 nucleotides: TGTGCCACCCCGGGGGACGTCTCGATCTACGAGCAGTACTTC. The encoded protein is CATPGDVSIYEQYF.

The chain recombines TRBV4-1 with TRBJ1-2; 8 bases fit TRBD1. CDR1 and CDR2 (germline): MGHRA, YSYEKL. The CDR3 contains 15 residues. Unmatched junction bases numbered 5, after V lost 1 base and J lost 4 bases. The CDR3 DNA sequence: TGCGCCAGCAGCCAAGGTCCGGACAGGGCCTATGGCTACACCTTC. It specifies CASSQGPDRAYGYTF.

This clone is a singleton in its sample. The rearrangement uses TRBV5-1 and TRBJ2-5, with 9 nucleotides matching TRBD1. Trimming took 4 bases from V and 5 from J; bases not matched to a gene: 9. Germline CDR1 reads SGHRS; CDR2 reads YFSETQ. This CDR3 is 15 amino acids long. Here the CDR3 DNA reads TGCGCCAGCAGCCTGGGGACAGGGACTGGGGAGACCCAGTACTTC. Encoded protein: CASSLGTGTGETQYF.

This clone turned up a few times. The chain employs TRBV19 and TRBJ2-3; the match to TRBD2 covers 7 bases. Germline CDR1 LNHDA, CDR2 SQIVND (reference sequence). Trimming took 7 bases from V and 0 from J; bases not matched to a gene: 4. This CDR3 region has 14 residues. The CDR3 is CASKPGGSTDTQYF. In nucleotides, the CDR3 is TGTGCCAGTAAACCGGGAGGTAGCACAGATACGCAGTATTTT.

The rearrangement links TRBV27 to TRBJ2-1, with 7 bases aligning to TRBD1. Germline loops: CDR1 MNHEY, CDR2 SMNVEV (reference sequence). Trimming took 7 bases from V and 2 from J; bases not matched to a gene: 11. CDR3 length: 16 amino acids. The CDR3 DNA reads as TGTGCCAGCACCACAAGACAGGGTCTTCCCTACAATGAGCAGTTCTTC. Protein sequence: CASTTRQGLPYNEQFF.

The chain recombines TRBV5-5 with TRBJ2-7; 9 bases are shared with TRBD2. Germline CDR1 SGHKS, CDR2 YYEKEE (reference sequence). The CDR3 is 15 amino acids. V trimming: 4 bases; J trimming: 3 bases; junction bases outside the gene matches: 8. The chain's CDR3 is CASSPNLAGYYEQYF. CDR3 coding DNA: TGTGCCAGCAGCCCCAACCTAGCGGGGTACTACGAGCAGTACTTC.

This clone showed up just once. V usage is TRBV19 and J usage is TRBJ1-1; D gene uncertain. CDR3 length: 13 residues. V lost 3 bases and J lost 1, with 6 bases in between. The germline CDR1 and CDR2 sequences are LNHDA and SQIVND (reference sequence). The CDR3 nucleotides are TGTGCCAGTAGTATTTCAGAGAACACTGAAGCTTTCTTT. Its protein product is CASSISENTEAFF.

The chain has TRBV6-6 and TRBJ2-3; 14 nucleotides line up with TRBD2. The V gene end was trimmed by 5 bases and the J gene end by 0 bases; junction bases not matched to a gene: 10. Germline V lookup: CDR1 MNHNY, CDR2 SVGAGI (reference sequence). The CDR3 sequence is 19 residues long. The CDR3 DNA reads as TGTGCCAGCAGTCTCTTCTCTCGACTAGCGGGGGGGAGCACAGATACGCAGTATTTT. Residues: CASSLFSRLAGGSTDTQYF.